These T cell receptor beta chains were read from a single sample in a study of T-cell memory formation after mild COVID-19. TCRdb passed the 5' RACE reads through MiXCR, listing each CDR3 protein once. The sample contains around 250,000 distinct CDR3 sequences, roughly 17% of which appear only once. Source material: PBMCs or a T cell subset sorted from them (not recorded which). The receptor source for this set is a man aged 18 to 30 who had mild COVID-19 (a few samples of this study predate the infection). Cell type and time point are not known. Each CDR3 is given with its conserved first and last residue. The D gene is left open where the match is weak. Not every row has a clone size; where given, it reads once, few, many or a size class.

j_call,clone_size,v_call,d_call,cdr3_length,cdr3_aa,cdr3_nt
TRBJ2-1,few,TRBV6-2/TRBV6-3,TRBD1,13,CASVPGGFNEQFF,TGTGCCAGCGTCCCAGGGGGATTCAATGAGCAGTTCTTC
TRBJ1-4,many,TRBV20-1,TRBD1,15,CSAHGQGAGGEKLFF,TGCAGTGCCCACGGACAGGGGGCGGGAGGCGAAAAACTGTTTTTT
TRBJ2-7,few,TRBV5-1,NA,14,CASSLAGRSYEQYF,TGCGCCAGCAGCTTGGCAGGACGCTCCTACGAGCAGTACTTC
TRBJ2-1,NA,TRBV6-1,TRBD2,17,CASTPQGLATPYNEQFF,TGTGCCAGCACCCCCCAAGGACTAGCGACTCCTTACAATGAGCAGTTCTTC
TRBJ1-6,NA,TRBV7-2,NA,14,CASSPGQTNSPLHF,TGTGCCAGCAGCCCCGGACAGACTAATTCACCCCTCCACTTT
TRBJ1-1,few,TRBV14,NA,14,CASSPRGANTEAFF,TGTGCCAGCAGCCCCCGCGGAGCGAACACTGAAGCTTTCTTT
TRBJ2-5,NA,TRBV4-3,TRBD1,16,CASSQDIQGAGETQYF,TGCGCCAGCAGCCAAGACATCCAGGGGGCAGGGGAGACCCAGTACTTC
TRBJ1-2,NA,TRBV4-3,NA,17,CASSRERSIVANYGYTF,TGCGCCAGCAGCCGAGAAAGATCGATAGTAGCTAACTATGGCTACACCTTC
TRBJ2-2,NA,TRBV6-6,TRBD1,14,CASSHQGDTGELFF,TGTGCCAGCAGTCATCAGGGGGACACCGGGGAGCTGTTTTTT
TRBJ2-3,NA,TRBV2,NA,12,CASSDRADTQYF,TGTGCCAGCAGTGATCGCGCAGATACGCAGTATTTT
TRBJ2-1,NA,TRBV5-4,TRBD2,15,CASSLKAGTYNEQFF,TGTGCCAGCAGCTTAAAAGCGGGGACCTACAATGAGCAGTTCTTC
TRBJ1-6,NA,TRBV12-3/TRBV12-4,NA,24,CASSLRLTLDLSSGSGDRNSPLHF,TGTGCCAGCAGTTTGCGACTTACCCTTGACCTGAGCTCGGGGTCGGGCGATCGCAATTCACCCCTCCACTTT
TRBJ2-2,NA,TRBV6-2/TRBV6-3,NA,21,CASTRTLRGPLLISNTGELFF,TGTGCCAGCACCCGGACCCTCCGGGGACCTCTCCTCATATCGAACACCGGGGAGCTGTTTTTT
TRBJ1-6,NA,TRBV10-3,NA,16,CAISESTSRGGSPLHF,TGTGCCATCAGTGAGTCGACGTCCAGGGGCGGTTCACCCCTCCACTTT
TRBJ2-1,few,TRBV7-9,NA,15,CASSLPGGNYNEQFF,TGTGCCAGCAGCTTACCGGGGGGCAACTACAATGAGCAGTTCTTC
TRBJ2-1,few,TRBV6-4,TRBD1,16,CASSDTPGTGGNEQFF,TGTGCCAGCAGTGACACCCCCGGGACAGGGGGCAATGAGCAGTTCTTC
TRBJ1-3,many,TRBV2,NA,13,CASSEGSGNTIYF,TGTGCCAGCAGTGAAGGCTCTGGAAACACCATATATTTT
TRBJ2-7,few,TRBV27,TRBD1,12,CASRTGDYEQYF,TGTGCCAGCAGGACAGGGGACTACGAGCAGTACTTC
TRBJ2-2,few,TRBV10-2,TRBD1,16,CASTRPTGGNTGELFF,TGCGCCAGCACCCGACCGACAGGGGGCAACACCGGGGAGCTGTTTTTT
TRBJ2-3,NA,TRBV11-2,NA,16,CASSLVGGTDTDTQYF,TGTGCCAGCAGCTTAGTAGGTGGTACGGACACAGATACGCAGTATTTT
TRBJ2-3,few,TRBV12-3/TRBV12-4,NA,13,CASIKQDTDTQYF,TGTGCCAGCATCAAACAGGACACAGATACGCAGTATTTT
TRBJ1-3,few,TRBV2,NA,14,CASSEAGGGNTIYF,TGTGCCAGCAGTGAGGCAGGAGGGGGAAACACCATATATTTT
TRBJ1-1,few,TRBV7-2,NA,15,CASSLGSGGWTEAFF,TGTGCCAGCAGCTTAGGCTCGGGGGGCTGGACTGAAGCTTTCTTT
TRBJ1-1,few,TRBV6-1,NA,14,CASIKGLKNTEAFF,TGTGCCAGCATAAAGGGACTTAAGAACACTGAAGCTTTCTTT
TRBJ1-5,few,TRBV28,NA,12,CASRMSGQPQHF,TGTGCCAGCAGAATGTCAGGGCAGCCCCAGCATTTT
TRBJ2-4,NA,TRBV20-1,NA,13,CSAPVTAKDIQYF,TGCAGTGCTCCCGTCACAGCCAAAGACATTCAGTACTTC
TRBJ1-2,NA,TRBV6-5,NA,13,CASSQDSGYGYTF,TGTGCCAGCAGCCAGGACAGCGGCTATGGCTACACCTTC
TRBJ2-1,once,TRBV4-3,NA,14,CASSQGGFLDEQFF,TGCGCCAGCAGCCAAGGGGGGTTTTTGGATGAGCAGTTCTTC
TRBJ2-5,many,TRBV6-6,TRBD1,15,CASSWGQGAQETQYF,TGTGCCAGCAGTTGGGGACAGGGGGCCCAAGAGACCCAGTACTTC
TRBJ2-3,many,TRBV7-2,TRBD2,16,CASSPVPGWGGDTQYF,TGTGCCAGCAGCCCCGTTCCGGGGTGGGGAGGGGATACGCAGTATTTT
TRBJ1-6,NA,TRBV20-1,NA,15,CSARLSGGGGSPLHF,TGCAGTGCTAGACTGTCGGGAGGTGGGGGTTCACCCCTCCACTTT
TRBJ2-2,medium-sized,TRBV6-4,TRBD2,13,CASSSGDTGELFF,TGTGCCAGCAGTAGCGGGGACACCGGGGAGCTGTTTTTT
TRBJ2-6,NA,TRBV7-8,TRBD1,16,CASSRTGRSGANVLTF,TGTGCCAGCAGCCGGACAGGACGCTCTGGGGCCAACGTCCTGACTTTC
TRBJ1-3,few,TRBV4-1,NA,17,CASSQEDTGFSGNTIYF,TGCGCCAGCAGCCAAGAAGATACAGGGTTCTCTGGAAACACCATATATTTT
TRBJ1-5,NA,TRBV29-1,NA,11,CSVGDLLPQHF,TGCAGCGTTGGGGACTTGTTGCCCCAGCATTTT
TRBJ2-5,many,TRBV7-9,NA,12,CASSPQGETQYF,TGTGCCAGCAGCCCGCAGGGAGAGACCCAGTACTTC
TRBJ2-7,many,TRBV7-2,NA,14,CASSLGLSSYEQYF,TGTGCCAGCAGCTTAGGCCTGAGCTCCTACGAGCAGTACTTC
TRBJ2-4,few,TRBV20-1,NA,13,CSARVADRNIQYF,TGCAGTGCTAGAGTGGCGGATAGGAACATTCAGTACTTC
TRBJ2-5,NA,TRBV28,TRBD1,15,CARTLGQGDPETQYF,TGTGCCAGGACCTTGGGACAGGGTGATCCAGAGACCCAGTACTTC
TRBJ1-6,few,TRBV6-1,TRBD1,14,CASSTGTGASPLHF,TGTGCCAGCAGCACCGGGACAGGGGCTTCACCCCTCCACTTT
TRBJ1-1,NA,TRBV2,NA,13,CASSEGGGTEAFF,TGTGCCAGCAGTGAGGGGGGGGGCACTGAAGCTTTCTTT
TRBJ2-2,few,TRBV5-4,NA,13,CASSLEGGGELFF,TGTGCCAGCAGCTTGGAAGGTGGCGGGGAGCTGTTTTTT
TRBJ2-5,NA,TRBV7-2,TRBD2,15,CASSLTAGVQETQYF,TGTGCCAGCAGCTTAACCGCGGGGGTCCAAGAGACCCAGTACTTC
TRBJ2-1,few,TRBV4-1,TRBD2,16,CASSYRPRGESNEQFF,TGCGCCAGCAGTTACAGACCCCGGGGGGAGAGCAATGAGCAGTTCTTC
TRBJ2-1,few,TRBV7-9,TRBD2,17,CASSSPLAGGPDNEQFF,TGTGCCAGCAGCTCGCCACTAGCGGGGGGCCCCGACAATGAGCAGTTCTTC
TRBJ1-6,few,TRBV5-1,NA,13,CASSAEDNSPLHF,TGCGCCAGCAGTGCCGAGGATAATTCACCCCTCCACTTT
TRBJ1-1,NA,TRBV6-6,NA,16,CASSRGPGSMNTEAFF,TGTGCCAGCAGTAGGGGCCCGGGGAGTATGAACACTGAAGCTTTCTTT
TRBJ2-3,many,TRBV5-6,NA,11,CASSDTDTQYF,TGTGCCAGCAGCGACACAGATACGCAGTATTTT
TRBJ2-1,many,TRBV4-1,NA,16,CASSQVFRRGYNEQFF,TGCGCCAGCAGCCAAGTCTTTAGAAGGGGCTACAATGAGCAGTTCTTC
TRBJ2-1,NA,TRBV6-4,NA,14,CASSPDTPHNEQFF,TGTGCCAGCAGTCCGGACACCCCGCACAATGAGCAGTTCTTC
TRBJ1-5,NA,TRBV7-2,TRBD1,14,CASSLRQGPSPQHF,TGTGCCAGCAGCTTGAGACAGGGGCCATCGCCCCAGCATTTT
TRBJ1-5,few,TRBV5-1,NA,15,CASSFDSGSNQPQHF,TGCGCCAGCAGCTTTGACAGTGGAAGCAATCAGCCCCAGCATTTT
TRBJ2-5,NA,TRBV9,NA,15,CASSVGGQGWKTQYF,TGTGCCAGCAGCGTAGGCGGTCAGGGTTGGAAGACCCAGTACTTC
TRBJ2-5,NA,TRBV6-2/TRBV6-3,TRBD2,17,CASSYHGTSGEQETQYF,TGTGCCAGCAGTTACCATGGGACTAGCGGGGAACAAGAGACCCAGTACTTC